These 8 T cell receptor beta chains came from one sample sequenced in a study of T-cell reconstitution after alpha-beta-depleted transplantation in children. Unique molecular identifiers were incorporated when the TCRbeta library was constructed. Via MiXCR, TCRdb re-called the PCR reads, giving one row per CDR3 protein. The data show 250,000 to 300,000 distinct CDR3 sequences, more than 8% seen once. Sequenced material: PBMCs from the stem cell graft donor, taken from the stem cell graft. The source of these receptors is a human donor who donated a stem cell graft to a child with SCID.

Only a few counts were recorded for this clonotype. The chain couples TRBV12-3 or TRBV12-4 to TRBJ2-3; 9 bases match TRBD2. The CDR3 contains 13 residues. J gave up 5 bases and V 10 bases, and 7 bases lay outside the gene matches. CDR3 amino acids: CATLAGALDTQYF. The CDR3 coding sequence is TGTGCCACCTTAGCGGGGGCCCTAGATACGCAGTATTTT.

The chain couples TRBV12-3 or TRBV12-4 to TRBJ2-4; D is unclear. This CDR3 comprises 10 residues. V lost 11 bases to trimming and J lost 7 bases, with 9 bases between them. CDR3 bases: TGTGCCGGACGTTTGAACATTCAGTACTTC. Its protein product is CAGRLNIQYF.

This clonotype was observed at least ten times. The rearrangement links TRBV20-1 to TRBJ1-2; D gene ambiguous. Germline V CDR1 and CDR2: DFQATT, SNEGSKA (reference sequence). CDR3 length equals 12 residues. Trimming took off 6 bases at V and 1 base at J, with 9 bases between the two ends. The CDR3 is CSAPTDNYGYTF. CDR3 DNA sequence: TGCAGTGCCCCGACTGATAACTATGGCTACACCTTC.

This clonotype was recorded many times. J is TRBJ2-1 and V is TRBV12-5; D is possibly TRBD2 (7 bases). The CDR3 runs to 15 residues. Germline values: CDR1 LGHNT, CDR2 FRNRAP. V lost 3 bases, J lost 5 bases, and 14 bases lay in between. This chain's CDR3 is CASGLRAGANNEQFF. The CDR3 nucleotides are TGTGCTAGTGGTTTAAGGGCGGGGGCGAACAATGAGCAGTTCTTC. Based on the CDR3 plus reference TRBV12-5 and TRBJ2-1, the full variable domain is DARVTQTPRHKVTEMGQEVTMRCQPILGHNTVFWYRQTMMQGLELLAYFRNRAPLDDSGMPKDRFSAEMPDATLATLKIQPSEPRDSAVYFCASGLRAGANNEQFFGPGTRLTVL.

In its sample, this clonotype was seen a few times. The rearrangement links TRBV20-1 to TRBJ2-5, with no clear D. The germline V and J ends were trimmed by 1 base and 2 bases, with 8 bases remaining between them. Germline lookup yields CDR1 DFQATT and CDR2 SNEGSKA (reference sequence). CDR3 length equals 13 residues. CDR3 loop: CSARVIPQETQYF. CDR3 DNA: TGCAGTGCTAGAGTGATACCTCAAGAGACCCAGTACTTC.

CDR3 residues: CASSTVDGDEQYF. In nucleotides, the CDR3 is TGTGCCAGTAGTACGGTGGATGGTGACGAGCAGTACTTC. The J gene is TRBJ2-7, the V gene TRBV19; the D is unclear. The V and J ends lost 4 bases and 5 bases respectively, with 12 bases between them. This CDR3 has 13 amino acids. Germline V lookup: CDR1 LNHDA, CDR2 SQIVND (reference sequence).

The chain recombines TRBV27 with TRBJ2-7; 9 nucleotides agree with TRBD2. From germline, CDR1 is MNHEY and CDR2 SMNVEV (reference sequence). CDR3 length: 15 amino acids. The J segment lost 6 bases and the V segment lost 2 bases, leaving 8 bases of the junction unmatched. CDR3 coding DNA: TGTGCCAGCAGTTTAATATCGCTAGCGGGGCGCGAGCAGTACTTC. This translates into CASSLISLAGREQYF.

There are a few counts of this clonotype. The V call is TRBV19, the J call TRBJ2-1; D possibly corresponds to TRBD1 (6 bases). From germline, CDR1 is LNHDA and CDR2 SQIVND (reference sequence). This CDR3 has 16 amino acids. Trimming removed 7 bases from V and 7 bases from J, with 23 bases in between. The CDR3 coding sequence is TGTGCCAGTACCCCCCTATCAGGGGCGGTGGGGAATGAGCAGTTCTTC. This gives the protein CASTPLSGAVGNEQFF. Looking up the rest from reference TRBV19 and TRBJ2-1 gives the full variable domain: DGGITQSPKYLFRKEGQNVTLSCEQNLNHDAMYWYRQDPGQGLRLIYYSQIVNDFQKGDIAEGYSVSREKKESFPLTVTSAQKNPTAFYLCASTPLSGAVGNEQFFGPGTRLTVL.